The clone carrying this TCR beta chain was seen just once. The CDR3 is 18 amino acids. Germline loops: CDR1 SGHTA, CDR2 FQGNSA. Deletions cut 3 bases from V and 0 bases from J, with 15 bases between. The record originates from a study of T cells in Graves' hyperthyroidism and ophthalmopathy. It was RNA transcripts that yielded the amplified TCR beta CDR3 regions. First-round RT-PCR of the TCR CDR3 relied on the HTBI primer set. Each CDR3 protein gets one entry after TCRdb re-called the multiplex PCR reads with MiXCR. The data show 750,000 to 900,000 distinct CDR3 sequences, approximately 40% seen once.

Material: blood. The TCR sequence derives from a man aged 18 to 30 with Graves' hyperthyroidism. The chain is built from TRBV7-2 and TRBJ2-6, with D possibly called TRBD1 or TRBD2 (5 bases each). The CDR3 coding sequence is TGTGCCAGCAGCTTCAGGGACGGGCGTAGCTCTGGGGCCAACGTCCTGACTTTC. Its translation: CASSFRDGRSSGANVLTF.